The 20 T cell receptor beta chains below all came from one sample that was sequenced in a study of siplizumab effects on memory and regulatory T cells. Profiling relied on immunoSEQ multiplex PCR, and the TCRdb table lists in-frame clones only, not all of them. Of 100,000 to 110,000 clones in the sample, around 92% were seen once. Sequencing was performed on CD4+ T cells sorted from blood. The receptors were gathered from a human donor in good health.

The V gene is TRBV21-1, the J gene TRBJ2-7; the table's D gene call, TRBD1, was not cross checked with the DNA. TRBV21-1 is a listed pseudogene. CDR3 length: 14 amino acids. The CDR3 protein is CASSASGQGYEQYF. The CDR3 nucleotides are TGTGCCAGCAGCGCTTCGGGACAGGGGTACGAGCAGTACTTC.

DNA of the CDR3: TGTGCCAGCAGCTTAAGTCCAGGGGAAGCCTACGAGCAGTACTTC. It specifies CASSLSPGEAYEQYF. This chain joins TRBV11-2 and TRBJ2-7; D is perhaps TRBD1 (6 bases). This CDR3 is 15 amino acids long. V was clipped by 2 bases and J by 2 bases, with 13 bases between them. Germline lookup yields CDR1 SGHAT and CDR2 FQNNGV. Filled out from reference TRBV11-2 and TRBJ2-7, the complete variable domain reads EAGVAQSPRYKIIEKRQSVAFWCNPISGHATLYWYQQILGQGPKLLIQFQNNGVVDDSQLPKDRFSAERLKGVDSTLKIQPAKLEDSAVYLCASSLSPGEAYEQYFGPGTRLTVT.

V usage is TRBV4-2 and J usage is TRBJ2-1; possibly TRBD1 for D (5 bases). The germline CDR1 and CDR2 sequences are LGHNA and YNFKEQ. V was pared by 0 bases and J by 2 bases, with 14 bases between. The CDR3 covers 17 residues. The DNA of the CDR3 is TGTGCCAGCAGCCAAGAAGGATGGACACGAACCTACAATGAGCAGTTCTTC. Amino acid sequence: CASSQEGWTRTYNEQFF.

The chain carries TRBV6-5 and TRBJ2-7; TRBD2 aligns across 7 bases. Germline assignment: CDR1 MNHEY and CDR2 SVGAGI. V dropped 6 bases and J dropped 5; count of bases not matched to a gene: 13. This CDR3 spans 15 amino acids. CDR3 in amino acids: CASRRLATETDEQYF. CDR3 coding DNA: TGTGCCAGCAGGCGACTAGCAACTGAAACTGACGAGCAGTACTTC.

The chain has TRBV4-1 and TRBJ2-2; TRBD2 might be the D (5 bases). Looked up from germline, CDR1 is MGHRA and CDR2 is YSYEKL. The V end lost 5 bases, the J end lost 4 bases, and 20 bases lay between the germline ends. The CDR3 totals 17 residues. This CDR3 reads CASSGSPDPRATGELFF. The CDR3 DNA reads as TGCGCCAGCAGCGGGTCCCCGGACCCGAGGGCCACCGGGGAGCTGTTTTTT.

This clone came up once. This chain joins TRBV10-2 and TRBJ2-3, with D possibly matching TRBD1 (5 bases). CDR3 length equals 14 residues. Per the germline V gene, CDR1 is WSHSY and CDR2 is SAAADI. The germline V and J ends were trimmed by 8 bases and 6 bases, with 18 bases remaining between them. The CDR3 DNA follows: TGCGCCAGCGTAGTTTCCAGGGTGGTGGATACGCAGTATTTT. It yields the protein CASVVSRVVDTQYF.

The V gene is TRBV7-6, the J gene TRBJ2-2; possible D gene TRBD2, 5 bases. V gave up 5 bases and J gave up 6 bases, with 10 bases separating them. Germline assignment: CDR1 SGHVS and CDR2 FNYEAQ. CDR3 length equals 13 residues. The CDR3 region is CASSNRGAGELFF. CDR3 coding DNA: TGTGCCAGCAGCAACCGGGGTGCCGGGGAGCTGTTTTTT.

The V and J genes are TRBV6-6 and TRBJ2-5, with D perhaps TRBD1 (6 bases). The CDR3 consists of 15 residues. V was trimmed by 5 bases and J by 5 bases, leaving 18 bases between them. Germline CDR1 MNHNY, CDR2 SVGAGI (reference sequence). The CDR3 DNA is TGTGCCAGCAGTCGGGCCCGGACAGCGGCGGAGACCCAGTACTTC. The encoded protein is CASSRARTAAETQYF.

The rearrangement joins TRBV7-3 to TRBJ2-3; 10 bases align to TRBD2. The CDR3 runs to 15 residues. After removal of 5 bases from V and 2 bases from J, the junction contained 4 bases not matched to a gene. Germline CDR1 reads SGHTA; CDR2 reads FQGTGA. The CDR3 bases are TGTGCCAGCAGCATTAGCGGGGGGCTCACAGATACGCAGTATTTT. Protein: CASSISGGLTDTQYF.

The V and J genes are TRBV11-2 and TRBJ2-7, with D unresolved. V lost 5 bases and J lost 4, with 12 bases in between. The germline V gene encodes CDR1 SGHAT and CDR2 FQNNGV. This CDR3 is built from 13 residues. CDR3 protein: CASSLEYTYEQYF. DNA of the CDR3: TGTGCCAGCAGCCTCGAATATACGTACGAGCAGTACTTC.

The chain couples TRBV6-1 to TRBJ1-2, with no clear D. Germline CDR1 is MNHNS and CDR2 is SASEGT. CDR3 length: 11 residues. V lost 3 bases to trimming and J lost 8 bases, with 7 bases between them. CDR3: CASSEGWGYTF. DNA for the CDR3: TGTGCCAGCAGTGAGGGTTGGGGCTACACCTTC.

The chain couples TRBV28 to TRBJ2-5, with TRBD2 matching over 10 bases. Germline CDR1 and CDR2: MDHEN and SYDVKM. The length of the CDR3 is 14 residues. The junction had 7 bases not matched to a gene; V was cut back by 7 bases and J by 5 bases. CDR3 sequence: CASTYSGGSETQYF. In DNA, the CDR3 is TGTGCCAGCACCTATAGCGGGGGGAGCGAGACCCAGTACTTC.

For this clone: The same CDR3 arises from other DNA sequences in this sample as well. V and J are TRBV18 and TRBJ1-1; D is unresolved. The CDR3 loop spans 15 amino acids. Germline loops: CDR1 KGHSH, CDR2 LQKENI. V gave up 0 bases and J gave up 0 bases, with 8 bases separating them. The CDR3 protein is CASSPPGVMNTEAFF. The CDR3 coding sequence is TGTGCCAGCTCACCACCGGGAGTCATGAACACTGAAGCTTTCTTT.

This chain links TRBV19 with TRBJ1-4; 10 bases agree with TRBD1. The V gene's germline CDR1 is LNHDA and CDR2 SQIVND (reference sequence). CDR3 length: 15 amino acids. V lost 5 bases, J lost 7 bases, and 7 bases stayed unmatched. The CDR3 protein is CASSRDRGQSEKLFF. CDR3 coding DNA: TGTGCCAGTAGTCGAGACAGGGGGCAAAGTGAAAAACTGTTTTTT.

CDR3 residues: CASSEVHGRVHGYTF. The CDR3 DNA reads TGTGCCAGCAGTGAAGTTCACGGCAGGGTACATGGCTACACCTTC. This chain links TRBV6-1 with TRBJ1-2, with D tentatively TRBD1 (5 bases). CDR3 length equals 15 residues. The V and J ends lost 1 base and 6 bases respectively, with 15 bases between them. Germline lookup yields CDR1 MNHNS and CDR2 SASEGT.

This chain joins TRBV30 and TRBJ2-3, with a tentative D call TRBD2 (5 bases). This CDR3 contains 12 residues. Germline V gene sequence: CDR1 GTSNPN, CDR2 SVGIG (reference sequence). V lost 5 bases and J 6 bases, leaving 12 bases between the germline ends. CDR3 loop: CAWSMDWDTQYF. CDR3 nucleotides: TGTGCCTGGTCTATGGACTGGGATACGCAGTATTTT.

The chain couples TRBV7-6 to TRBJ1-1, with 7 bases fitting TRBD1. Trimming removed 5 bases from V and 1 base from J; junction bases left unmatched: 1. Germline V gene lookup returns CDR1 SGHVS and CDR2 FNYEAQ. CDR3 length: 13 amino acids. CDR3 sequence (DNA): TGTGCCAGCAGCGCAGGGGGGAACACTGAAGCTTTCTTT. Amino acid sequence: CASSAGGNTEAFF.

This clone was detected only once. CDR3 residues: CATSIRSGYEQYF. CDR3 sequence (DNA): TGTGCCACCAGCATCCGCTCAGGCTACGAGCAGTACTTC. J is TRBJ2-7 and V is TRBV15; D not certain. Trimming left V 4 bases short and J 3 bases short, with 10 bases between. The CDR3 totals 13 residues. The germline V gene has CDR1 LNHNV and CDR2 YYDKDF (reference sequence).

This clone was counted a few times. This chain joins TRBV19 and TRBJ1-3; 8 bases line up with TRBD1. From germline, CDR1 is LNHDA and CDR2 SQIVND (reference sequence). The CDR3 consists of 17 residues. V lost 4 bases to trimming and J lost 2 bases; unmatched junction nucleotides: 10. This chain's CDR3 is CASSSGAGGFTGNTIYF. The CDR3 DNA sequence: TGTGCCAGTAGTAGCGGAGCAGGGGGCTTCACTGGAAACACCATATATTTT.

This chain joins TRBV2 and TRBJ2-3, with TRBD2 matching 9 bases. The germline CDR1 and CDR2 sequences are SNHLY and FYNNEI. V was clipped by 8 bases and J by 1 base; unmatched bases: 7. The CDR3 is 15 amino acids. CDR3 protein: CASSGAGGRTDTQYF. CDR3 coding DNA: TGTGCCAGCTCAGGAGCGGGGGGTCGCACAGATACGCAGTATTTT.